Sequencing of this T cell receptor beta chain was carried out in a study of PD-1 blockade in classical Hodgkin lymphoma. Stated time point: cycle 4 day 1 (C4D1), after six to seven weeks of nivolumab. Every single patient, without exception, relapsed after autologous stem cell transplantation, and brentuximab vedotin exposure varied. Regarding this clone: Its antigen is unknown.

Study results and limitations: Excluded were patients who started nivolumab under 1 year after ASCT, a group that had lower diversity. In newly diagnosed patients, baseline TCR diversity was reportedly below that of healthy donors.

Data came from immunoSEQ multiplex PCR; TCRdb stores just in-frame clones and leaves some out. The sample carries 75,000 to 100,000 clones, under 95% recorded once. V was pared by 4 bases and J by 7 bases, with 12 bases of the junction left unmatched. CDR3 length: 15 amino acids. CDR1 is ENHRY, CDR2 SYGVKD, per germline. The chain joins TRBV10-3 to TRBJ1-2; 7 bases align to TRBD1. Source: peripheral blood mononuclear cells (PBMCs), taken before the fourth cycle of nivolumab. The receptor's source is a human donor with classical Hodgkin lymphoma. The CDR3 here is CAISARAGGKSGYTF. As DNA, the CDR3 is TGTGCCATCAGTGCGAGGGCAGGGGGGAAGAGTGGCTACACCTTC.